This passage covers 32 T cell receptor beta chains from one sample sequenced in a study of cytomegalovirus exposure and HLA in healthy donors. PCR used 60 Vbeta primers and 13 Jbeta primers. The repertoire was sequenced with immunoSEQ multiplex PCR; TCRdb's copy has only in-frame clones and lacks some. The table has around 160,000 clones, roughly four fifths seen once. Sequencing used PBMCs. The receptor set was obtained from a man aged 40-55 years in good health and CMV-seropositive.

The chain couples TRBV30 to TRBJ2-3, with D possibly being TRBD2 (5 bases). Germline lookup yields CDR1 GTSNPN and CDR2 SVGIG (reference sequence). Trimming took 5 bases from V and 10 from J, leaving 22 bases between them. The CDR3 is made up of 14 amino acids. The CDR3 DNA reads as TGTGCCTGGGAGAGGGAAACCGGGTTTAATGCGCAGTATTTT. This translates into CAWERETGFNAQYF.

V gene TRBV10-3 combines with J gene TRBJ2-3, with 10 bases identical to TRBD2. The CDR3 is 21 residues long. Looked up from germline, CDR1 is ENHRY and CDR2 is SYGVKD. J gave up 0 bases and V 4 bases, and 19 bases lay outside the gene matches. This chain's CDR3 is CAISGGTSSGRKSLSTDTQYF. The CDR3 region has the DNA TGTGCCATCAGTGGGGGCACAAGTAGCGGGAGGAAAAGTTTAAGCACAGATACGCAGTATTTT.

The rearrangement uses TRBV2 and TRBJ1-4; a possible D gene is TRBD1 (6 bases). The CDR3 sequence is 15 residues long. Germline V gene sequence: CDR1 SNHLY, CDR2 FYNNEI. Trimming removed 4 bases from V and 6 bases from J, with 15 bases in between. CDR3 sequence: CASSAQGFLHEKLFF. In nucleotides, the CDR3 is TGTGCCAGCAGTGCTCAGGGGTTTTTACATGAAAAACTGTTTTTT.

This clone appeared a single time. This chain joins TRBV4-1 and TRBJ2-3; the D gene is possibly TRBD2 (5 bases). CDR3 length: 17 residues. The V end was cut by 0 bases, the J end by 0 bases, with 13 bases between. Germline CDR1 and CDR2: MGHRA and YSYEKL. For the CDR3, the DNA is TGCGCCAGCAGCCAAGATCAAGGACTCCCGAGCACAGATACGCAGTATTTT. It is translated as CASSQDQGLPSTDTQYF.

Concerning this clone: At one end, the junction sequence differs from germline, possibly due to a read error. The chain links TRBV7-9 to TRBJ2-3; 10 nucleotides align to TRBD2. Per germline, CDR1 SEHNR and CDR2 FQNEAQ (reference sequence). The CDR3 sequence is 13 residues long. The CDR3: CSSRLAGSDTQYF. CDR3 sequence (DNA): TGTTCCAGCAGACTAGCGGGCTCAGATACGCAGTATTTT.

This CDR3 reads CASSLLELDGYTF. The DNA for the CDR3 is TGCGCCAGCAGCTTGTTGGAGCTAGATGGCTACACCTTC. The J gene is TRBJ1-2, the V gene TRBV5-1; D is ambiguous. Trimming removed 1 base at V and 6 bases at J, with 10 bases between. The CDR3 runs to 13 residues. Germline V gene data show CDR1 as SGHRS and CDR2 as YFSETQ.

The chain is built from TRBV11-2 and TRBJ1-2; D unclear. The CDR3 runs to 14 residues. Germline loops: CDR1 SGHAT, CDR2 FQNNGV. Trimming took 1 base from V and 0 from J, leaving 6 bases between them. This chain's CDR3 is CASSLGGANYGYTF. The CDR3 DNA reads TGTGCCAGCAGCTTAGGGGGAGCTAACTATGGCTACACCTTC. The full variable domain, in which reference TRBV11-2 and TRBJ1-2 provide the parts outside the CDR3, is EAGVAQSPRYKIIEKRQSVAFWCNPISGHATLYWYQQILGQGPKLLIQFQNNGVVDDSQLPKDRFSAERLKGVDSTLKIQPAKLEDSAVYLCASSLGGANYGYTFGSGTRLTVV.

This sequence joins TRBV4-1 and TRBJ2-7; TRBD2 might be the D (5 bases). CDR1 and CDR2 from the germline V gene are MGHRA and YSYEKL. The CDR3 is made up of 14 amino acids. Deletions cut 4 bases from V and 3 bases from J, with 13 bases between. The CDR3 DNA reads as TGCGCCAGCAGCCTGATTGTCGGGAACTACGAGCAGTACTTC. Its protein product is CASSLIVGNYEQYF.

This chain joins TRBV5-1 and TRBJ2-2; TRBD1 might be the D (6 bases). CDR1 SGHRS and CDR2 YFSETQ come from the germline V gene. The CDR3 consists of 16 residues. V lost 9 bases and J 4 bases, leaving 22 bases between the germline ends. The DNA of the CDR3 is TGCGCCACCAAAAGGGACACTACTTGGGGCACCGGGGAGCTGTTTTTT. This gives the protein CATKRDTTWGTGELFF.

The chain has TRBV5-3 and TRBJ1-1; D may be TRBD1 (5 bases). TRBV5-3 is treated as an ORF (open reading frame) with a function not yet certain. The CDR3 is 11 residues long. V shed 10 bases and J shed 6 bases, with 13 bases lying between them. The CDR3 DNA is TGTGCCTTCCAGGGTTGCGCTGAAGCTTTCTTT. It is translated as CAFQGCAEAFF.

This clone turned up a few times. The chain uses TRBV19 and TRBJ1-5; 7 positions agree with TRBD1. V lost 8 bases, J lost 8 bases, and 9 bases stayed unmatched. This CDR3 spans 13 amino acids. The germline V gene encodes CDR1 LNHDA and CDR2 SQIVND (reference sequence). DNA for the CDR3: TGTGCCAGTTCGGGACAGTTAATTGAGCCCCAGCATTTT. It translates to CASSGQLIEPQHF.

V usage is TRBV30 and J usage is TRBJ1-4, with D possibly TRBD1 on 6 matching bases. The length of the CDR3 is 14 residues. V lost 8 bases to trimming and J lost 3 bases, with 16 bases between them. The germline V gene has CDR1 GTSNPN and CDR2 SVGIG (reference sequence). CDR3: CAPRGGRANEKLFF. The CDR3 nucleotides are TGTGCCCCCCGTGGGGGCAGGGCTAATGAAAAACTGTTTTTT.

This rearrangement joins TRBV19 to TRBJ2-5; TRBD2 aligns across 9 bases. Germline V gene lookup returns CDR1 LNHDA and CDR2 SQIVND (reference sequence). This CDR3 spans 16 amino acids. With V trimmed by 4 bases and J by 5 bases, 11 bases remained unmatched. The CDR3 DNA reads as TGTGCCAGTAGTAGGGGTAGCGGGAGTGTAGGGGAGACCCAGTACTTC. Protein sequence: CASSRGSGSVGETQYF.

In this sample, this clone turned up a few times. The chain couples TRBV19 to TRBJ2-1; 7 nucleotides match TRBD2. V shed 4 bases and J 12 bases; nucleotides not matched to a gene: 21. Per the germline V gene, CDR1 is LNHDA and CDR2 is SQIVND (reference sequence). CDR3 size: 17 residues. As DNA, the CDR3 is TGTGCCAGTAGTAGGATGGTGGCGGGAGACGAACGCGGTGGGCAGTTCTTC. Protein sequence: CASSRMVAGDERGGQFF.

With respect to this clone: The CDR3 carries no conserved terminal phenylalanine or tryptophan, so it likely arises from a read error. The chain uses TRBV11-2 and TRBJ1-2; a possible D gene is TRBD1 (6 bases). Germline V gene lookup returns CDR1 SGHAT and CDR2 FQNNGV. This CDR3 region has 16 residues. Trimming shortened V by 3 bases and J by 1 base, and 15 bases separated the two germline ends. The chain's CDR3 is CASSFKTGIDNYGYTV. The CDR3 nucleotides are TGTGCCAGCAGCTTCAAGACAGGAATCGATAACTATGGCTACACCGTC.

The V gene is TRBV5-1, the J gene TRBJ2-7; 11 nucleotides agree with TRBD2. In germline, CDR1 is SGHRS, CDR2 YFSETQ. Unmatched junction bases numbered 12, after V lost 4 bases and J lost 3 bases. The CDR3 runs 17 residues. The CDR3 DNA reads TGCGCCAGCAGCCCCCCATCTACTAGCGGGAGTAGCTACGAGCAGTACTTC. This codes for CASSPPSTSGSSYEQYF.

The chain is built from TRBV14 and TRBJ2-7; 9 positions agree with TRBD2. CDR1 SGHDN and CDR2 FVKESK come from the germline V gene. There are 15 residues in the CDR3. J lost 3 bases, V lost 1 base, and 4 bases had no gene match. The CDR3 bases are TGTGCCAGCAGCCAAGCCCTAGCGGGACTCTACGAGCAGTACTTC. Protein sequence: CASSQALAGLYEQYF.

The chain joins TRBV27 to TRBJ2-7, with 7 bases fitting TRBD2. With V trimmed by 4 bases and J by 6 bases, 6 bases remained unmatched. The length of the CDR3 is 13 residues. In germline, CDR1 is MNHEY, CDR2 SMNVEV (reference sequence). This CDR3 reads CASSYGRTSEQYF. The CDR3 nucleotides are TGTGCCAGCAGTTACGGGAGGACAAGCGAGCAGTACTTC.

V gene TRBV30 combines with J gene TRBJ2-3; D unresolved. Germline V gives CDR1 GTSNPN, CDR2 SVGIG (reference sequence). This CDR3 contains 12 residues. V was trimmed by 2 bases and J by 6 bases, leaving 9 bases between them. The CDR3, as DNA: TGTGCCTGGAGTTTTATTGCGGATACGCAGTATTTT. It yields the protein CAWSFIADTQYF.

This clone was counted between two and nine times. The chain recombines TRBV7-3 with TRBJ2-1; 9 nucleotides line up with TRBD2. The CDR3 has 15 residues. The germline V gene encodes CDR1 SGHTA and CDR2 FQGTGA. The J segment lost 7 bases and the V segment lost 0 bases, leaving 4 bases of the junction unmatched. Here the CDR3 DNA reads TGTGCCAGCAGCTTAACCGGACTAGCGAGGAATGAGCAGTTCTTC. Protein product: CASSLTGLARNEQFF.

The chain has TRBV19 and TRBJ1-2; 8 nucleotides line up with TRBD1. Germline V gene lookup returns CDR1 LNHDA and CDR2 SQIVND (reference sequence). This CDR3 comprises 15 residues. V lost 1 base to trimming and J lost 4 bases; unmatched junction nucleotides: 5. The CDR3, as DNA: TGTGCCAGTAGTATAGTTGGAGGGACAGGCTATGGCTACACCTTC. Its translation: CASSIVGGTGYGYTF.

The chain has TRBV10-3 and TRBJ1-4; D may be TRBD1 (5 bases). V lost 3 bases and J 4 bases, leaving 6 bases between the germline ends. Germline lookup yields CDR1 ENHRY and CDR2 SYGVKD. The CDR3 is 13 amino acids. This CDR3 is CAISDRDNEKLFF. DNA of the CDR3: TGTGCCATCAGTGACAGGGATAATGAAAAACTGTTTTTT.

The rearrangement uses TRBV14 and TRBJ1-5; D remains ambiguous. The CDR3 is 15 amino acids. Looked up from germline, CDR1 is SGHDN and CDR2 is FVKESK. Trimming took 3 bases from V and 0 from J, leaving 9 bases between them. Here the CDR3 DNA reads TGTGCCAGCAGCCATAGAAAGATTAGCAATCAGCCCCAGCATTTT. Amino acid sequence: CASSHRKISNQPQHF.

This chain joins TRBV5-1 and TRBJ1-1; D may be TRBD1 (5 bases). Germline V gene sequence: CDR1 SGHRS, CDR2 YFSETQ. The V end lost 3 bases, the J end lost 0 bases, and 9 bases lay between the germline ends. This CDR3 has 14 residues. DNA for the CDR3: TGCGCCAGCAGCTCCCAGGGTGTGAACACTGAAGCTTTCTTT. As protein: CASSSQGVNTEAFF.

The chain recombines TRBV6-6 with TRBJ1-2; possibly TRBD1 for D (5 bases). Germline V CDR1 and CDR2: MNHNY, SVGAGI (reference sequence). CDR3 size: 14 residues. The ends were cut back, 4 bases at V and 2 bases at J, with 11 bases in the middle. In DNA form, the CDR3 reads TGTGCCAGCAGTTCCCTTGGGGGGAACTATGGCTACACCTTC. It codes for CASSSLGGNYGYTF.

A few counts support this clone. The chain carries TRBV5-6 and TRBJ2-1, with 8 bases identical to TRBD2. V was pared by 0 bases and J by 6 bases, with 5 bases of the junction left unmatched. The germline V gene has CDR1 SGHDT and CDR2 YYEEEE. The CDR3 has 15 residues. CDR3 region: CASSLVVTSVNEQFF. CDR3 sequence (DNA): TGTGCCAGCAGCTTGGTGGTGACTAGCGTCAATGAGCAGTTCTTC.

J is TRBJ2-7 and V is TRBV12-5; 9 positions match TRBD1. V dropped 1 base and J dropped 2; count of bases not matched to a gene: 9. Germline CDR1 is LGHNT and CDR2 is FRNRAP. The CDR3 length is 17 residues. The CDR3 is CASGLAIGQGSPYEQYF. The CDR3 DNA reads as TGTGCTAGTGGTTTGGCCATTGGACAGGGGTCCCCCTACGAGCAGTACTTC. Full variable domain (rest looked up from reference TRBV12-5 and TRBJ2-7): DARVTQTPRHKVTEMGQEVTMRCQPILGHNTVFWYRQTMMQGLELLAYFRNRAPLDDSGMPKDRFSAEMPDATLATLKIQPSEPRDSAVYFCASGLAIGQGSPYEQYFGPGTRLTVT.

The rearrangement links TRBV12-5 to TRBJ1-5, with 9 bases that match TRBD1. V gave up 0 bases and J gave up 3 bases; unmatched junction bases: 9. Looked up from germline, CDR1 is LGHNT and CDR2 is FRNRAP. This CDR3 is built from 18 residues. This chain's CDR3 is CASGLVRLGTGNNQPQHF. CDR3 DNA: TGTGCTAGTGGTTTGGTACGCCTCGGGACAGGGAACAATCAGCCCCAGCATTTT.

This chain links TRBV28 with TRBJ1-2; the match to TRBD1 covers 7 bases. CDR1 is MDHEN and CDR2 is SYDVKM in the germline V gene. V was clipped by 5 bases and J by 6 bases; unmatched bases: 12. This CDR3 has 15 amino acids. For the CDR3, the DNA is TGTGCCAGCAGTCCGTCGACAGGGTATTTAGATGGCTACACCTTC. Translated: CASSPSTGYLDGYTF.

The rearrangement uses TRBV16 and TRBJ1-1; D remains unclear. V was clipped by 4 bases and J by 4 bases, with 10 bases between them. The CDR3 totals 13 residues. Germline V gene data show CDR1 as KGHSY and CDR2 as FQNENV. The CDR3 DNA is TGTGCCAGCAGCCCTCTGATCGGCACTGAAGCTTTCTTT. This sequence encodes CASSPLIGTEAFF.

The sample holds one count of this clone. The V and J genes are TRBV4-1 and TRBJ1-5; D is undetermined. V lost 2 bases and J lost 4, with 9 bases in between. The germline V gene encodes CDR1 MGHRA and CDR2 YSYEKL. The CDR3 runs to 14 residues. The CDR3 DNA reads TGCGCCAGCAGCCAAAGGACTCAGAATCAGCCCCAGCATTTT. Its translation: CASSQRTQNQPQHF.

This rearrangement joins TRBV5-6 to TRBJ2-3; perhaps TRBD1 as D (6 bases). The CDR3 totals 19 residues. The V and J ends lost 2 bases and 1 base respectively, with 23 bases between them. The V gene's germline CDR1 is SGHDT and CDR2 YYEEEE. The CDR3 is CASSFLTWDKISGTDTQYF. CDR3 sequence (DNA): TGTGCCAGCAGCTTTTTGACTTGGGACAAGATTTCTGGCACAGATACGCAGTATTTT.